This T cell receptor beta chain was found in a study of blood T cell repertoires in COVID-19. As for the study in general: Acute-phase and convalescent COVID-19 samples originated in the United States, Italy and Spain. Sample material is recorded as cDNA or gDNA derived from T cells, B-cell-depleted T cells, or PBMCs.

Germline loops: CDR1 SEHNR, CDR2 FQNEAQ (reference sequence). The germline V and J ends were trimmed by 7 bases and 0 bases, with 11 bases remaining between them. The CDR3 consists of 14 residues. In the original processing: The authors estimated nucleated cell counts from reference gene primer amplification. Data came from immunoSEQ multiplex PCR; TCRdb stores just in-frame clones and leaves some out. Clone size and V and J calls were adopted from that table, with D and trimming inferred from the DNA. Found here are 390,000 or so clones, around 87% of them singletons; the top ten hold about 10%. The chain carries TRBV7-9 and TRBJ2-3; D uncertain. The source is a woman in her 30s with COVID-19, enrolled during active disease. The sample taken for sequencing was peripheral blood. CDR3 nucleotide sequence: TGTGCCAGCACCGGGCGTTTGAGCACAGATACGCAGTATTTT. As protein: CASTGRLSTDTQYF.